This entry lists 2 T cell receptor beta chains sequenced from one sample in a study of cytomegalovirus exposure and HLA in healthy donors. The PCR contained 60 Vbeta and 13 Jbeta primers. Libraries were prepared by immunoSEQ multiplex PCR; TCRdb keeps only in-frame clonotypes and omits some of them. The table has 130,000 or so clones, around 87% seen once. The sequencing sample was made of PBMCs. These receptors were obtained from a woman aged 25 to 39 in good health and CMV-seronegative.

V and J are TRBV19 and TRBJ2-1, with 8 positions matching TRBD1. CDR1 is LNHDA and CDR2 is SQIVND in the germline V gene (reference sequence). The J segment lost 8 bases and the V segment lost 5 bases, leaving 8 bases of the junction unmatched. The CDR3 has 14 amino acids. CDR3 sequence reads: CASSVQGASDEQFF. CDR3 in DNA: TGTGCCAGTAGTGTTCAGGGGGCGAGCGATGAGCAGTTCTTC.

The rearrangement joins TRBV29-1 to TRBJ1-2, with 8 bases lining up with TRBD1. Trimming cost V 3 bases and J 6 bases; bases outside gene matches: 6. The V gene's germline CDR1 is SQVTM and CDR2 ANQGSEA. The length of the CDR3 is 13 residues. The CDR3 sequence is CSVDIETGDGYTF. CDR3 nucleotides: TGCAGCGTTGATATTGAGACAGGGGATGGCTACACCTTC.